The subject of this entry is one T cell receptor (beta chain). This record belongs to a study of shared clonotypes between healthy human individuals. Generated by immunoSEQ multiplex PCR, the TCRdb table keeps only in-frame clones and is missing some. The table includes some 740,000 clones, 80% to 95% detected once. Only CD45RO-negative cells positively selected for CCR7 counted as naive CD8 cells, so terminally differentiated effector memory CD45RA+ cells were excluded. Per germline, CDR1 SEHNR and CDR2 FQNEAQ (reference sequence). The CDR3 has 17 amino acids. The J segment lost 2 bases and the V segment lost 5 bases, leaving 12 bases of the junction unmatched.

The material sequenced was naive CD8+ T cells sorted from blood. The gene calls are TRBV7-9 and TRBJ1-2, with 9 bases identical to TRBD1. The receptor's source is a man between 25 and 39 years old in good health. The CDR3 DNA reads as TGTGCCAGCAGCCCTAATCTCCCAGACAGGGGGAACTATGGCTACACCTTC. This encodes CASSPNLPDRGNYGYTF. Full variable domain (rest looked up from reference TRBV7-9 and TRBJ1-2): DTGVSQNPRHKITKRGQNVTFRCDPISEHNRLYWYRQTLGQGPEFLTYFQNEAQLEKSRLLSDRFSAERPKGSFSTLEIQRTEQGDSAMYLCASSPNLPDRGNYGYTFGSGTRLTVV.